This TCR beta chain comes out of a study of T cells in localized non-small cell lung cancer. V lost 0 bases to trimming and J lost 7 bases, with 15 bases between them. This CDR3 has 16 amino acids. The repertoire was sequenced with immunoSEQ multiplex PCR; TCRdb's copy has only in-frame clones and lacks some. Of several thousand clones listed, about 23% are singletons. The rearrangement uses TRBV23-1 and TRBJ2-2, with D possibly matching TRBD2 (5 bases). TRBV23-1 is identified as an open reading frame with a role that is uncertain. Sequenced here: lung tumor tissue, sampled before any cancer treatment. The clonotype was recovered from a man aged 40-75 years with stage II squamous cell lung carcinoma. The CDR3 DNA is TGCGCCAGCAGTCAATCGATAGAGGGATACATCGGGGAGCTGTTTTTT. Translating gives CASSQSIEGYIGELFF.